This TCR beta chain appears in the sequencing data of a study of T-cell reconstitution after alpha-beta-depleted transplantation in children. This clonotype was recorded many times. A library of TCRbeta sequences, prepared with unique molecular identifiers, was generated. A single record per CDR3 protein comes from TCRdb applying MiXCR to the PCR reads. The sample has roughly 500,000 distinct CDR3 sequences, approximately 12% seen once; the top ten hold about 5%. This CDR3 is 15 amino acids long. With 5 bases removed from V and 3 bases from J, the gap between germline ends came to 13 bases. Sequencing used PBMCs from the stem cell graft donor, obtained from the stem cell graft. The source is a human donor who donated a stem cell graft to a child with combined immunodeficiency. The rearrangement joins TRBV12-3 or TRBV12-4 to TRBJ2-2, with D possibly being TRBD1 (7 bases). CDR3 bases: TGTGCCAGCAGTCAAGACAGGGACTACACCGGGGAGCTGTTTTTT. Protein sequence: CASSQDRDYTGELFF.